This T cell receptor (beta chain) was identified during a study of blood T cell repertoires in COVID-19. Whole-study context: There were acute and convalescent COVID-19 samples, and they came from the United States, Italy and Spain. Sources were T cells, B-cell-depleted T cells, or PBMCs; the material itself was cDNA or gDNA.

This clone was counted a few times. The authors' processing: Researchers report that nucleated cell counts were estimated from reference gene primer amplification. Profiling relied on immunoSEQ multiplex PCR, and the TCRdb table lists in-frame clones only, not all of them. That table furnishes V, J and clone size, whereas the DNA furnished D and trimming. The table records 65,000 to 75,000 clones, 87% of them present only once. The sequence was obtained from a woman of 80 years or more with active or convalescent COVID-19. What was sequenced was peripheral blood.

The CDR3 DNA sequence: TGTGCCAGCAGTTTTGGGGGGGAGGTTTCACCCCTCCACTTT. Its protein is CASSFGGEVSPLHF. V usage is TRBV27 and J usage is TRBJ1-6, with D tentatively TRBD1 (5 bases). The CDR3 loop spans 14 amino acids. CDR1 is MNHEY, CDR2 SMNVEV, per germline (reference sequence). The ends were cut back, 3 bases at V and 9 bases at J, with 12 bases in the middle.